Following are 23 T cell receptor beta chains from one sample sequenced in a study of siplizumab effects on memory and regulatory T cells. Using immunoSEQ multiplex PCR, the repertoire was profiled, and TCRdb retains in-frame clones only, with some absent. In the table there are roughly 97,000 clones, nearly 95% of which are singletons. Sequenced input: Tregs sorted from blood. The receptor source for this set is a human donor in good health.

The chain is built from TRBV7-8 and TRBJ2-1; 16 bases line up with TRBD2. The CDR3 has 19 amino acids. V was pared by 1 base and J by 0 bases, with 3 bases of the junction left unmatched. Per germline, CDR1 SGHVS and CDR2 FQNEAQ. CDR3 residues: CASSLGGTSGRASYNEQFF. The CDR3 DNA is TGTGCCAGCAGCTTAGGTGGGACTAGCGGGAGGGCCTCCTACAATGAGCAGTTCTTC.

This sequence joins TRBV4-1 and TRBJ1-2; D perhaps matches TRBD1 (5 bases). Germline CDR1 is MGHRA and CDR2 is YSYEKL. V lost 0 bases and J lost 5, with 7 bases in between. There are 13 residues in the CDR3. The CDR3 region is CASSQEGEYGYTF. Here the CDR3 DNA reads TGCGCCAGCAGCCAAGAGGGGGAGTATGGCTACACCTTC.

J is TRBJ1-6 and V is TRBV27; D call uncertain. This CDR3 spans 13 amino acids. V lost 3 bases, J lost 9 bases, and 9 bases lay in between. CDR1 is MNHEY, CDR2 SMNVEV, per germline (reference sequence). CDR3 nucleotides: TGTGCCAGCAGTTTGGGTTTTGGTTCACCCCTCCACTTT. Protein: CASSLGFGSPLHF.

Note on this clone: The junction differs from germline at one of its ends, possibly a read error. The chain links TRBV7-7 to TRBJ2-5; D is tentatively TRBD1 or TRBD2 (5 bases each). Germline assignment: CDR1 SSHAT and CDR2 FNYEAQ (reference sequence). CDR3 size: 15 residues. The CDR3: CASSLAGTQQETQYF. The CDR3 DNA reads as TGTGCTAGCAGCTTGGCCGGGACGCAACAAGAGACCCAGTACTTC. Variable domain in full (rest from reference TRBV7-7 and TRBJ2-5): GAGVSQSPRYKVTKRGQDVTLRCDPISSHATLYWYQQALGQGPEFLTYFNYEAQPDKSGLPSDRFSAERPEGSISTLTIQRTEQRDSAMYRCASSLAGTQQETQYFGPGTRLLVL.

The gene calls are TRBV30 and TRBJ2-7; D is undetermined. Germline-derived CDR1 and CDR2 are GTSNPN and SVGIG (reference sequence). Trimming shortened V by 4 bases and J by 0 bases, and 13 bases separated the two germline ends. CDR3 length: 14 residues. The CDR3 DNA sequence: TGTGCCTGGACTCGCAGGTTGGACTCCTACGAGCAGTACTTC. This encodes CAWTRRLDSYEQYF. Using reference TRBV30 and TRBJ2-7 for the parts outside the CDR3, the full variable domain is SQTIHQWPATLVQPVGSPLSLECTVEGTSNPNLYWYRQAAGRGLQLLFYSVGIGQISSEVPQNLSASRPQDRQFILSSKKLLLSDSGFYLCAWTRRLDSYEQYFGPGTRLTVT.

The V and J genes are TRBV7-2 and TRBJ1-1; perhaps TRBD1 as D (5 bases). V was clipped by 1 base and J by 8 bases, with 8 bases between them. Germline lookup yields CDR1 SGHTA and CDR2 FQGNSA. The length of the CDR3 is 12 residues. DNA of the CDR3: TGTGCCAGCAGCTTAGACGGGGCAGAAGCTTTCTTT. Protein sequence: CASSLDGAEAFF.

The chain employs TRBV4-1 and TRBJ2-5; TRBD2 matches at 9 bases. After removal of 0 bases from V and 5 bases from J, the junction contained 13 bases not matched to a gene. CDR3 length: 18 residues. The germline V gene encodes CDR1 MGHRA and CDR2 YSYEKL. The CDR3 coding sequence is TGCGCCAGCAGCCAAGATCTTTGGGCTAGCGGGGCGCCGGAGACCCAGTACTTC. Its protein product is CASSQDLWASGAPETQYF.

The CDR3 nucleotides are TGTGCCAGCAGCCTAAGACAGGGTGTAACTGAAAAACTGTTTTTT. As protein: CASSLRQGVTEKLFF. The V gene is TRBV7-9, the J gene TRBJ1-4; 7 bases align to TRBD1. CDR1 and CDR2 (germline): SEHNR, FQNEAQ (reference sequence). The V gene end was trimmed by 5 bases and the J gene end by 7 bases; junction bases not matched to a gene: 10. This CDR3 contains 15 residues. Filled out from reference TRBV7-9 and TRBJ1-4, the complete variable domain reads DTGVSQNPRHKITKRGQNVTFRCDPISEHNRLYWYRQTLGQGPEFLTYFQNEAQLEKSRLLSDRFSAERPKGSFSTLEIQRTEQGDSAMYLCASSLRQGVTEKLFFGSGTQLSVL.

CDR3 loop: CSTARGAEAFF. The DNA for the CDR3 is TGCAGCACAGCTAGGGGGGCTGAAGCTTTCTTT. The J gene is TRBJ1-1, the V gene TRBV29-1; D may be TRBD1 (6 bases). This CDR3 is 11 amino acids long. V lost 8 bases, J lost 6 bases, and 13 bases lay in between. From germline, CDR1 is SQVTM and CDR2 ANQGSEA.

The rearrangement joins TRBV7-3 to TRBJ2-3, with D hard to call. The CDR3 totals 13 residues. From germline, CDR1 is SGHTA and CDR2 FQGTGA. Trimming stripped 5 bases from V and 8 bases from J, with 14 bases between. CDR3 in amino acids: CASSPPGTTTQYF. The CDR3 DNA is TGTGCCAGCAGCCCCCCCGGAACCACTACGCAGTATTTT.

V usage is TRBV7-2 and J usage is TRBJ1-2, with D possibly being TRBD1 (5 bases). This CDR3 has 15 residues. Trimming took 0 bases from V and 3 from J, leaving 11 bases between them. The germline V gene has CDR1 SGHTA and CDR2 FQGNSA. The CDR3 DNA reads TGTGCCAGCAGCTTAGCGGGGGTGACCTACTATGGCTACACCTTC. Translation gives CASSLAGVTYYGYTF.

The chain combines TRBV5-1 with TRBJ2-7; D is possibly TRBD1 (6 bases). Trimming stripped 2 bases from V and 4 bases from J, with 16 bases between. The CDR3 has 15 residues. Germline CDR1 reads SGHRS; CDR2 reads YFSETQ. The CDR3 loop is CASSLIGTGQYEQYF. CDR3 nucleotide sequence: TGCGCCAGCAGCTTAATAGGGACCGGACAGTACGAGCAGTACTTC.

This clone has only one observation. A much larger clone differs from this one at a single base, so this may be a read error. The V gene is TRBV14, the J gene TRBJ2-5; no definite D call. This CDR3 spans 12 amino acids. Germline loops: CDR1 SGHDN, CDR2 FVKESK. Trimming cost V 5 bases and J 1 base, with 5 bases left between them. This CDR3 is CASSRAQETQYF. Written as DNA, the CDR3 is TGTGCCAGCAGCAGGGCCCAAGAGACCCAGTACTTC. The complete variable domain, with remaining parts taken from reference TRBV14 and TRBJ2-5, reads EAGVTQFPSHSVIEKGQTVTLRCDPISGHDNLYWYRRVMGKEIKFLLHFVKESKQDESGMPNNRFLAERTGGTYSTLKVQPAELEDSGVYFCASSRAQETQYFGPGTRLLVL.

The V call is TRBV5-4, the J call TRBJ2-5; D possibly matches TRBD1 or TRBD2 (5 bases each). The germline gives CDR1 SGHNT, CDR2 YYREEE (reference sequence). The V and J ends lost 2 bases and 2 bases respectively, with 13 bases between them. CDR3 length: 15 residues. The CDR3 nucleotides are TGTGCCAGCAGCTTTCGGGGCGTCCCACAAGAGACCCAGTACTTC. It specifies CASSFRGVPQETQYF.

The chain's CDR3 is CASSKSGTRSSYEQYF. In DNA, the CDR3 is TGTGCCAGCAGCAAATCCGGGACAAGAAGCTCCTACGAGCAGTACTTC. The chain uses TRBV7-9 and TRBJ2-7; D is perhaps TRBD1 (6 bases). Germline V lookup: CDR1 SEHNR, CDR2 FQNEAQ (reference sequence). The CDR3 is 16 amino acids. V was clipped by 5 bases and J by 0 bases, with 17 bases between them.

The rearrangement links TRBV18 to TRBJ1-3; D uncertain. The CDR3 has 15 residues. CDR1 and CDR2 from the germline V gene are KGHSH and LQKENI. The V end was cut by 2 bases, the J end by 2 bases, with 10 bases between. The CDR3 sequence: CASSPSPGPGNTIYF. The CDR3 coding sequence is TGTGCCAGCTCACCATCGCCAGGTCCTGGAAACACCATATATTTT.

J is TRBJ1-5 and V is TRBV5-1; TRBD1 matches at 12 bases. J lost 8 bases, V lost 4 bases, and 7 bases had no gene match. The CDR3 is made up of 15 amino acids. CDR1 and CDR2 (germline): SGHRS, YFSETQ. The CDR3 coding sequence is TGCGCCAGCAGCCCGGGACAGGGGGCGGCTGAGCCCCAGCATTTT. Protein product: CASSPGQGAAEPQHF.

J is TRBJ2-1 and V is TRBV5-1; tentative D call: TRBD1 (5 bases). Trimming took 3 bases from V and 3 from J, leaving 7 bases between them. The CDR3 loop spans 13 amino acids. Per germline, CDR1 SGHRS and CDR2 YFSETQ. The CDR3: CASSSDNYNEQFF. The CDR3 DNA is TGCGCCAGCAGCTCGGACAACTACAATGAGCAGTTCTTC.

J is TRBJ2-1 and V is TRBV4-3; D may be TRBD2 (5 bases). V lost 0 bases and J 0 bases, leaving 15 bases between the germline ends. Germline CDR1 reads LGHNA; CDR2 reads YSLEER. CDR3 size: 18 residues. The CDR3 here is CASSQENAGLDSYNEQFF. The CDR3 nucleotides read TGCGCCAGCAGCCAAGAAAATGCGGGCCTAGACTCCTACAATGAGCAGTTCTTC.

The CDR3 DNA reads as TGTGCCAGCAGCTCGCTATTAAGGGTCCATGAGCAGTTCTTC. It is translated as CASSSLLRVHEQFF. This chain links TRBV5-4 with TRBJ2-1, with D hard to call. The CDR3 has 14 residues. Between the trimmed V and J ends, which lost 3 bases and 8 bases, there was a span of 15 bases. Germline assignment: CDR1 SGHNT and CDR2 YYREEE (reference sequence).

This clone was detected only once. V gene TRBV11-3 combines with J gene TRBJ2-7; D is possibly TRBD1 or TRBD2 (5 bases each). The ends were cut back, 0 bases at V and 2 bases at J, with 8 bases in the middle. In germline, CDR1 is SGHNT, CDR2 YENEEA. This CDR3 contains 14 residues. The CDR3 sequence is CASSLEGVAYEQYF. CDR3 in DNA: TGTGCCAGCAGCTTAGAGGGGGTTGCCTACGAGCAGTACTTC.

The chain has TRBV15 and TRBJ1-3; no clear D gene. This CDR3 spans 16 amino acids. The germline V gene has CDR1 LNHNV and CDR2 YYDKDF (reference sequence). With 3 bases removed from V and 0 bases from J, the gap between germline ends came to 12 bases. In nucleotides, the CDR3 is TGTGCCACCAGCAGCCTGGGCGGAACCTCTGGAAACACCATATATTTT. It yields the protein CATSSLGGTSGNTIYF.

The chain employs TRBV6-5 and TRBJ1-1; TRBD1 agrees at 8 bases. After removal of 7 bases from V and 11 bases from J, the junction contained 9 bases not matched to a gene. This CDR3 spans 12 amino acids. The germline V gene encodes CDR1 MNHEY and CDR2 SVGAGI. The CDR3 DNA is TGTGCCAGCAAGGGTACAGGGGGTTTGGCTTTCTTT. Amino acids: CASKGTGGLAFF.